This T cell receptor beta chain was sequenced in a study of Ad26.COV2.S vaccination and SARS-CoV-2 variants. This CDR3 region has 14 residues. From germline, CDR1 is SGHVS and CDR2 FQNEAQ. After removal of 3 bases from V and 5 bases from J, the junction contained 5 bases not matched to a gene. Regarding treatment: around 19 received Ad26.COV2.S at low or high dose, single or two shots; about 5 received placebo; per-sample allocation not given. Sampling was done on day 63 after the first vaccine or placebo injection. A remark on this clone: What it recognizes is unknown.

Broader study findings: There was reportedly substantial breadth in spike-specific CD8+ and CD4+ T cell responses after vaccination.

Sequenced by immunoSEQ multiplex PCR; TCRdb stores in-frame clones only, minus some. Found here are 300,000 to 400,000 clones, around 86% of them singletons; the top ten hold around 3.6%. The genes are TRBV7-8 and TRBJ1-1, with 8 bases fitting TRBD1. Sample: peripheral blood, taken in a trial of Ad26.COV2.S vaccine versus placebo. The origin of this receptor is a person aged 18-60 years who received the Ad26.COV2.S COVID-19 vaccine or a placebo. The CDR3 protein is CASSFRTGGTEAFF. The CDR3, as DNA: TGTGCCAGCAGCTTCAGAACAGGGGGGACTGAAGCTTTCTTT.